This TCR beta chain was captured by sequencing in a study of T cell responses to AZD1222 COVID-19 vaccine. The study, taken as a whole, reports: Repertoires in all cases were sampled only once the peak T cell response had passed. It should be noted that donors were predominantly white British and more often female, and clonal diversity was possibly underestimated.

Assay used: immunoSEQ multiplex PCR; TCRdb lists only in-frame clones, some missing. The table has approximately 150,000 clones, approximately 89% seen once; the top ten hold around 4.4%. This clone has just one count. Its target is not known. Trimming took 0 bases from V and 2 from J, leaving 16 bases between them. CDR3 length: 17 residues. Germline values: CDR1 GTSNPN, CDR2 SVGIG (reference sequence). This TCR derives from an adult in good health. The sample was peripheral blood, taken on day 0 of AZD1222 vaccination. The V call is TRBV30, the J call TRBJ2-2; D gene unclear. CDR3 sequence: CAWSVRGAGSNTGELFF. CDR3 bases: TGTGCCTGGAGTGTACGAGGAGCCGGATCTAACACCGGGGAGCTGTTTTTT.